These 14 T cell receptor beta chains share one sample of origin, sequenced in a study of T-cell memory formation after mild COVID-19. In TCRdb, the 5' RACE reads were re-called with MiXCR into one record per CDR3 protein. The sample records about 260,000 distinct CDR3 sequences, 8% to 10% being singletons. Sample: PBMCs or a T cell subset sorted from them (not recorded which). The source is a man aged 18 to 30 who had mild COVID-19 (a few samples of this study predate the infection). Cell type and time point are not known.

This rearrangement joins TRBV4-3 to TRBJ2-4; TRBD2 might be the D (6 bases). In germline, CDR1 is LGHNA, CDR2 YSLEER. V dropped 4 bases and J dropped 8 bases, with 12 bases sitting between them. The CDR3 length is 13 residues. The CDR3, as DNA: TGCGCCAGCAGCCCGACTAGATGGCACATTCAGTACTTC. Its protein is CASSPTRWHIQYF.

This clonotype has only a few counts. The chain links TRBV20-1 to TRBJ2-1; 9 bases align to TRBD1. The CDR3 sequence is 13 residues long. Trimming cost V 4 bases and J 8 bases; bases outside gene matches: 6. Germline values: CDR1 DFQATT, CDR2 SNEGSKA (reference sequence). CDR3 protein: CSATSTGGDEQFF. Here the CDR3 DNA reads TGCAGTGCTACCTCGACAGGGGGAGATGAGCAGTTCTTC.

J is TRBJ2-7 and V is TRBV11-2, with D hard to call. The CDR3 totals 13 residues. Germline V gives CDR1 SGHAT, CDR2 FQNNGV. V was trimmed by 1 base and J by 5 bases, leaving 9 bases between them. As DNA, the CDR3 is TGTGCCAGCAGCTTAGGGATGGGTGACGAGCAGTACGTC. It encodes CASSLGMGDEQYV.

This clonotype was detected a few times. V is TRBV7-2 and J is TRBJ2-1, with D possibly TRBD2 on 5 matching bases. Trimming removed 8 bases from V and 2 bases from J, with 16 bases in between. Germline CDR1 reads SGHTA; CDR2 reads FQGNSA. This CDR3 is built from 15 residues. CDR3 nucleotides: TGTGCCAGCGGCGAAACTAGTTTTGCCTACAATGAGCAGTTCTTC. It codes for CASGETSFAYNEQFF.

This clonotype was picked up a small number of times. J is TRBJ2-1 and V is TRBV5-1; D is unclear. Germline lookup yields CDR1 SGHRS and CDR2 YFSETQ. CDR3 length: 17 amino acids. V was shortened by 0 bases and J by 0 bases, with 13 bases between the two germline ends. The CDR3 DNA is TGCGCCAGCAGCTTGGCTGTGGGATCGAACTCCTACAATGAGCAGTTCTTC. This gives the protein CASSLAVGSNSYNEQFF.

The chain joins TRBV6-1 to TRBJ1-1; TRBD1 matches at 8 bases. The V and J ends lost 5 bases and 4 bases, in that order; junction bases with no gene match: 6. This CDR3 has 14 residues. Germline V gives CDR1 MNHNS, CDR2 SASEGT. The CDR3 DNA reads TGTGCCAGCAGTTGGACAGGGATAGGCACTGAAGCTTTCTTT. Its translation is CASSWTGIGTEAFF.

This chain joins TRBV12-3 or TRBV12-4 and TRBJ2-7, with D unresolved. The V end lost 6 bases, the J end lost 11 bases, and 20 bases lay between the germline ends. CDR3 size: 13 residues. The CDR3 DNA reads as TGTGCCAGCAGGCCACCTGGCAAGCCCGTCGAGTACTTC. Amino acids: CASRPPGKPVEYF.

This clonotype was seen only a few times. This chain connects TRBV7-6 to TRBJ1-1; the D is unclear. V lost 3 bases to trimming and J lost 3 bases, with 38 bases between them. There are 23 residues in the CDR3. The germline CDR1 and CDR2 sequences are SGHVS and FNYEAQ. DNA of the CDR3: TGTGCCAGCAGCTTGCACCGGTCTGGGTTAAGATTTGTGGGAGTCGATCGGGACACTGAAGCTTTCTTT. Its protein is CASSLHRSGLRFVGVDRDTEAFF.

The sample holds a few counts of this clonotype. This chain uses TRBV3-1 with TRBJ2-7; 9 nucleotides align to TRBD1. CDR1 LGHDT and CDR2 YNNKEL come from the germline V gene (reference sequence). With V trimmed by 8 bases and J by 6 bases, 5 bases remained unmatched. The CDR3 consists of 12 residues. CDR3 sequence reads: CASGDREGEQYF. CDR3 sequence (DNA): TGTGCCAGCGGGGACAGGGAGGGCGAGCAGTACTTC.

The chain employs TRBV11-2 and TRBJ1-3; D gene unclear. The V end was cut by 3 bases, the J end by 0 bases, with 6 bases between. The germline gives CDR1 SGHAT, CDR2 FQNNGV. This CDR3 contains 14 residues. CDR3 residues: CASSFGFSGNTIYF. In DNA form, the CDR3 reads TGTGCCAGCAGCTTTGGCTTCTCTGGAAACACCATATATTTT.

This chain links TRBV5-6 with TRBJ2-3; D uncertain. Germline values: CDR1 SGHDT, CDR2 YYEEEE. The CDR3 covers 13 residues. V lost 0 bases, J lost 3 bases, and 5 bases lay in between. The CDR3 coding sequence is TGTGCCAGCAGCTTGGCCAAGACAGATACGCAGTATTTT. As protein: CASSLAKTDTQYF.

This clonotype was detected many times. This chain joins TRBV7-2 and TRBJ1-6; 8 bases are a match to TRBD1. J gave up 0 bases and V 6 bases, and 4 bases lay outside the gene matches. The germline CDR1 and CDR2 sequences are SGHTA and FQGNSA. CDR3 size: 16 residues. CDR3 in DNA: TGTGCCAGCAGGGGACAGGCGAGCTCCTATAATTCACCCCTCCACTTT. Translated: CASRGQASSYNSPLHF.

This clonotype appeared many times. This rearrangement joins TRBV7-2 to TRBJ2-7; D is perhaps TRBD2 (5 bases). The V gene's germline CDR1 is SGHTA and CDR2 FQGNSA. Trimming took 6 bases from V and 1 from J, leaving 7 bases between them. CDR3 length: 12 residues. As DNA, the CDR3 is TGTGCCAGCAGGAGCGGTTCCTACGAGCAGTACTTC. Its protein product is CASRSGSYEQYF.

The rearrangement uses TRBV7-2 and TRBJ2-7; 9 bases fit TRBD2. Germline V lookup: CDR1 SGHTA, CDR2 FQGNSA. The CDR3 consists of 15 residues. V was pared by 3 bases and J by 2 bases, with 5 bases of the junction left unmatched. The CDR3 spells CASSFSVAGAYEQYF. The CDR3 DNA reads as TGTGCCAGCAGCTTTAGCGTAGCGGGAGCCTACGAGCAGTACTTC.